This T cell receptor (beta chain) is from a study of regulatory T cells in long-lasting Graves disease. Germline loops: CDR1 SGHNT, CDR2 YENEEA. This CDR3 comprises 17 residues. V was pared by 0 bases and J by 4 bases, with 15 bases between. Both iRepertoire HTBI primers and Arm-PCR of CDR3 regions were used to build the TCR beta libraries. In TCRdb, the multiplex PCR reads were re-called with MiXCR into one record per CDR3 protein. The sample lists approximately 300,000 distinct CDR3 sequences; 18% were seen once. The time point here: newly diagnosed GD, antithyroid drugs for less than 3 months. PBMC-derived RNA was used for the TCR library. Each of the patients was recruited from an endocrinology department situated in Xi'an, China. This clonotype occurred many times.

The genes are TRBV11-3 and TRBJ2-2; D is unresolved. This sequence originates from a female donor with Graves disease. The input for sequencing was peripheral blood mononuclear cells (PBMCs), taken at new diagnosis, from a patient treated with antithyroid drugs. The CDR3 sequence is CASSLEEWQELTGELFF. As DNA, the CDR3 is TGTGCCAGCAGCTTAGAGGAGTGGCAGGAGCTCACCGGGGAGCTGTTTTTT. The full variable domain, in which reference TRBV11-3 and TRBJ2-2 provide the parts outside the CDR3, is EAGVVQSPRYKIIEKKQPVAFWCNPISGHNTLYWYLQNLGQGPELLIRYENEEAVDDSQLPKDRFSAERLKGVDSTLKIQPAELGDSAVYLCASSLEEWQELTGELFFGEGSRLTVL.